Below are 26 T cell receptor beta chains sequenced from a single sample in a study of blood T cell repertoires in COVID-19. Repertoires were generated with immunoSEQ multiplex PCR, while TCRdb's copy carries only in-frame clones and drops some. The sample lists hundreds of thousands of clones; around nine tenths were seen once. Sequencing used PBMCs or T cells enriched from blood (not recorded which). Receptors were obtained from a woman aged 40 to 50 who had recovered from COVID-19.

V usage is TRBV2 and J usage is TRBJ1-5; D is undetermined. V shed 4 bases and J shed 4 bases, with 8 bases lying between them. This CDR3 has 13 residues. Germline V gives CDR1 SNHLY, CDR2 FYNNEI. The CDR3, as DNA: TGTGCCAGCAGTGGGGGAGCAAATCAGCCCCAGCATTTT. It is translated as CASSGGANQPQHF. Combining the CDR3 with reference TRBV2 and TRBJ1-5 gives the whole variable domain EPEVTQTPSHQVTQMGQEVILRCVPISNHLYFYWYRQILGQKVEFLVSFYNNEISEKSEIFDDQFSVERPDGSNFTLKIRSTKLEDSAMYFCASSGGANQPQHFGDGTRLSIL.

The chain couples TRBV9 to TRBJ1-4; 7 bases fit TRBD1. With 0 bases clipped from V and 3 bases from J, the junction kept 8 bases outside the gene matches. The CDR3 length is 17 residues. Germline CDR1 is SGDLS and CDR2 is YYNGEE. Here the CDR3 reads CASSVDKRGLPNEKLFF. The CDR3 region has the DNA TGTGCCAGCAGCGTAGATAAAAGGGGGCTCCCTAATGAAAAACTGTTTTTT.

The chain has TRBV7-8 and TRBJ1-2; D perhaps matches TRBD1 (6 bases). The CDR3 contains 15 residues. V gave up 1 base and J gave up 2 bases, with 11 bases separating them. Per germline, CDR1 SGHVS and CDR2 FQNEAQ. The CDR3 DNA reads TGTGCCAGCAGCTTAGTACAGGGTGTAAACTATGGCTACACCTTC. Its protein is CASSLVQGVNYGYTF.

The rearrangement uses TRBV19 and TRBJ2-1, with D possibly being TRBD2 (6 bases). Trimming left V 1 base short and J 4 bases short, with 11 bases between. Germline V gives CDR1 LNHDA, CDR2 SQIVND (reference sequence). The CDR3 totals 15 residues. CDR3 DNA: TGTGCCAGTAGTATAGGGCTAGCGAGTTACAATGAGCAGTTCTTC. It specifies CASSIGLASYNEQFF.

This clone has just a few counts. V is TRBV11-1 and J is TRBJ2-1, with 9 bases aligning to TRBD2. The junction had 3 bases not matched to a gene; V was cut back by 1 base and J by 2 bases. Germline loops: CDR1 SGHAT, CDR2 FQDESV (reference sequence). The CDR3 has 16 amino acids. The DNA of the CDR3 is TGTGCCAGCAGCTTAGAGGCTAGCGGGACCTACAATGAGCAGTTCTTC. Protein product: CASSLEASGTYNEQFF. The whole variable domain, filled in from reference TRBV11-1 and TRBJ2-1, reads EAEVAQSPRYKITEKSQAVAFWCDPISGHATLYWYRQILGQGPELLVQFQDESVVDDSQLPKDRFSAERLKGVDSTLKIQPAELGDSAMYLCASSLEASGTYNEQFFGPGTRLTVL.

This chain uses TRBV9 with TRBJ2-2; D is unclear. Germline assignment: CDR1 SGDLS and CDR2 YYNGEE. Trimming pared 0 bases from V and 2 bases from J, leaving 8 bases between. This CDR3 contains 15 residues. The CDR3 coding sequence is TGTGCCAGCAGCGTAGCCAGTTTCAACACCGGGGAGCTGTTTTTT. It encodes CASSVASFNTGELFF.

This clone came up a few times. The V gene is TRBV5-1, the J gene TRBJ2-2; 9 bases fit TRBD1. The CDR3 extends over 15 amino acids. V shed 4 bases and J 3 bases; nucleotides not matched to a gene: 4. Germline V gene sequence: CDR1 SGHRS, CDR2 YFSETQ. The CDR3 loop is CASSTGQGYTGELFF. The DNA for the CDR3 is TGCGCCAGCAGCACGGGACAGGGTTACACCGGGGAGCTGTTTTTT.

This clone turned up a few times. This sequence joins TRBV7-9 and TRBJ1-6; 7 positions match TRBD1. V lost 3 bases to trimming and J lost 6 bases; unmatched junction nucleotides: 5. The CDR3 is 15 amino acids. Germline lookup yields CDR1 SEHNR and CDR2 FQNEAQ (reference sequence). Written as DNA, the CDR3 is TGTGCCAGCAGCTTTACCGGGACAGCTAATTCACCCCTCCACTTT. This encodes CASSFTGTANSPLHF.

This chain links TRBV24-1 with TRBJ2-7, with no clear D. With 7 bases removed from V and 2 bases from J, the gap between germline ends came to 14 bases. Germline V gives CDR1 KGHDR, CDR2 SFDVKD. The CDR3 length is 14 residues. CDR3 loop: CATSSDWPPYEQYF. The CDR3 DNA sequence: TGTGCCACCAGCTCTGACTGGCCACCCTACGAGCAGTACTTC.

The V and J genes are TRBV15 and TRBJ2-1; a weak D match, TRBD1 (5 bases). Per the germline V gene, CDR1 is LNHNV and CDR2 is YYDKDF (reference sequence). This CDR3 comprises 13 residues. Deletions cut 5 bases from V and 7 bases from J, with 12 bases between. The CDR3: CATSPARVNEQFF. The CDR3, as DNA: TGTGCCACCAGCCCTGCCAGGGTTAATGAGCAGTTCTTC.

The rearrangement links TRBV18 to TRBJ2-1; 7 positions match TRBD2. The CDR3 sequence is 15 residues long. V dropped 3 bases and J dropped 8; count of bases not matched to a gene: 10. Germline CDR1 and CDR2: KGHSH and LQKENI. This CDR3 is CASSPSQREGHEQFF. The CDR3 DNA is TGTGCCAGCTCACCGAGTCAGCGGGAAGGACATGAGCAGTTCTTC.

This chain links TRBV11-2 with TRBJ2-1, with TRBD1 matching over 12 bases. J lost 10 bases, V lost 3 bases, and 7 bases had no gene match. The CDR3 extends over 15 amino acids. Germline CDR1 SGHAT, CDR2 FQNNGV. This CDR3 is CASSLGTGGLKEQFF. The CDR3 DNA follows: TGTGCCAGCAGCTTGGGGACAGGGGGCTTGAAGGAGCAGTTCTTC.

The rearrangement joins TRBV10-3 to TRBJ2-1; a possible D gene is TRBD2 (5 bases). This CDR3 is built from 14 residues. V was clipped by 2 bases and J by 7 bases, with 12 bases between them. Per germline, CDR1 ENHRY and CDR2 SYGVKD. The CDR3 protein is CAISEVIARNEQFF. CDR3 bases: TGTGCCATCAGTGAGGTGATAGCGCGTAATGAGCAGTTCTTC.

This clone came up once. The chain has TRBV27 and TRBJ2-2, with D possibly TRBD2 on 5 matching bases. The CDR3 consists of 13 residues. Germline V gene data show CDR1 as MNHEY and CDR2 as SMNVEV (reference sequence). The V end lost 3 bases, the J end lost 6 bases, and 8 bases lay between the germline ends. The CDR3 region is CASSFQRAGELFF. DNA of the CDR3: TGTGCCAGCAGTTTTCAGAGGGCCGGGGAGCTGTTTTTT.

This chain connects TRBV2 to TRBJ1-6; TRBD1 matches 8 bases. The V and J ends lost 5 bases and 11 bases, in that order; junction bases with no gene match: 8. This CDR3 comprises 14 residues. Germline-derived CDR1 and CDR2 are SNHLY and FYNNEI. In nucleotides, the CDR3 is TGTGCCAGCAGTCAAAGGCAGGGGGCTGCACCCCTCCACTTT. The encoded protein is CASSQRQGAAPLHF.

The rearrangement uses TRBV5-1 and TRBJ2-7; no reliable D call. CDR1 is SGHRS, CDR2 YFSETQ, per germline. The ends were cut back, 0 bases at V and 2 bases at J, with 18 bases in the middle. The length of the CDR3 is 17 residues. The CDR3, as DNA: TGCGCCAGCAGCTTGGCCTTCAAGAGTCCCGAGGCCTACGAGCAGTACTTC. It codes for CASSLAFKSPEAYEQYF.

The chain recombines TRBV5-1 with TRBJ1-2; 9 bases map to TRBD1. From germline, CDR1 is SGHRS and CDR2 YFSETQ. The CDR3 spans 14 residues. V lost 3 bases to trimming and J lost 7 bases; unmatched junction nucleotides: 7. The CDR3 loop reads CASSSSGTGFGYTF. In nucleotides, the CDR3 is TGCGCCAGCAGCTCGTCCGGGACAGGGTTTGGCTACACCTTC. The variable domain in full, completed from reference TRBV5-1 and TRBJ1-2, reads KAGVTQTPRYLIKTRGQQVTLSCSPISGHRSVSWYQQTPGQGLQFLFEYFSETQRNKGNFPGRFSGRQFSNSRSEMNVSTLELGDSALYLCASSSSGTGFGYTFGSGTRLTVV.

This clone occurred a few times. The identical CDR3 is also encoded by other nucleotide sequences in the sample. The CDR3 sequence is CASSLVGGDSPLHF. The CDR3 DNA sequence: TGTGCCAGCAGCTTAGTTGGCGGGGACTCACCCCTCCACTTT. The chain couples TRBV7-9 to TRBJ1-6, with a weak D call TRBD1 (5 bases). Germline V gene lookup returns CDR1 SEHNR and CDR2 FQNEAQ (reference sequence). Trimming shortened V by 1 base and J by 10 bases, and 11 bases separated the two germline ends. CDR3 length equals 14 residues.

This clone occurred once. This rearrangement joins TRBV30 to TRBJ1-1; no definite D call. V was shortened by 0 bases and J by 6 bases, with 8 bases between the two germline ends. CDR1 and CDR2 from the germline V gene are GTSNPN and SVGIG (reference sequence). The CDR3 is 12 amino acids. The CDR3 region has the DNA TGTGCCTGGAGTGTTACGGTTTCTGAAGCTTTCTTT. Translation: CAWSVTVSEAFF.

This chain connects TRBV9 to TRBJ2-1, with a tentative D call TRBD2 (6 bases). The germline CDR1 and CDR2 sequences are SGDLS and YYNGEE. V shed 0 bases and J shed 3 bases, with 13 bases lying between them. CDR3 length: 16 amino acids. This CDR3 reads CASSVATLAHYNEQFF. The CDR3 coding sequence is TGTGCCAGCAGCGTAGCTACCCTAGCGCACTACAATGAGCAGTTCTTC.

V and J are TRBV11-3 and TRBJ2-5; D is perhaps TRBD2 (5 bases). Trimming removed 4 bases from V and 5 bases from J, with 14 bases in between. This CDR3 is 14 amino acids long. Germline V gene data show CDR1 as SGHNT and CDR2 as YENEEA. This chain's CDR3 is CASSSGLMPETQYF. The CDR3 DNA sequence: TGTGCCAGCAGCTCCGGACTGATGCCGGAGACCCAGTACTTC.

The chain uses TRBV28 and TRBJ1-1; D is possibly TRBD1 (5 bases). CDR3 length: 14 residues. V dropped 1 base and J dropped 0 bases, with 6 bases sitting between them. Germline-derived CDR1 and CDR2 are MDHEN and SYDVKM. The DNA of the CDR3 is TGTGCCAGCAGTTTATTCAGGGTGAACACTGAAGCTTTCTTT. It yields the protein CASSLFRVNTEAFF.

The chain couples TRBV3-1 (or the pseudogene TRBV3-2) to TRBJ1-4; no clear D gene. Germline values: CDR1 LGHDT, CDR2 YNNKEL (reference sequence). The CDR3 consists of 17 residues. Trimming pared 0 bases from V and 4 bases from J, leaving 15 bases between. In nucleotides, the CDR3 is TGTGCCAGCAGCCAAGATATTAAGAGGTCCCATAATGAAAAACTGTTTTTT. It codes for CASSQDIKRSHNEKLFF.

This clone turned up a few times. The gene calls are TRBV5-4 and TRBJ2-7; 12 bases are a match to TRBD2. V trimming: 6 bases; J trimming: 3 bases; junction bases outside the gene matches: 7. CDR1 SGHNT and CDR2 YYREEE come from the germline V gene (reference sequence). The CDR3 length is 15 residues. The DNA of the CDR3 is TGTGCCAGCACCCTCGGACTAGCGGGGAACTACGAGCAGTACTTC. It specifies CASTLGLAGNYEQYF.

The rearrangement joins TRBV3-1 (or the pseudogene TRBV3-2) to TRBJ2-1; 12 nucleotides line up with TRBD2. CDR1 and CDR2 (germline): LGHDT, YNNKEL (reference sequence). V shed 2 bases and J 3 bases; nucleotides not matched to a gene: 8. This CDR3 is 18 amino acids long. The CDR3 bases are TGTGCCAGCAGCCAACAAACTAGCGGGGGGCAATTCTACAATGAGCAGTTCTTC. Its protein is CASSQQTSGGQFYNEQFF.

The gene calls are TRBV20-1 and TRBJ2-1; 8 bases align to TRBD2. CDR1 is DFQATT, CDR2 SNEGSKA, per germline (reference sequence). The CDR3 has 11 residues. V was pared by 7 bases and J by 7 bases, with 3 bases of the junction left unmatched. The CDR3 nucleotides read TGCAGTGTAAGCGGGAGTAATGAGCAGTTCTTC. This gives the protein CSVSGSNEQFF.